The T cell receptor (beta chain) under discussion was sequenced for a study of T cells in Graves' hyperthyroidism and ophthalmopathy. What was amplified from RNA transcripts were TCR beta CDR3 regions. Researchers ran a first-round RT-PCR on the TCR CDR3 using the HTBI primer set. TCRdb passed the multiplex PCR reads through MiXCR, listing each CDR3 protein once. The data show 500,000 to 650,000 distinct CDR3 sequences, roughly 15% seen once. V lost 6 bases and J 2 bases, leaving 14 bases between the germline ends. Germline CDR1 reads SNHLY; CDR2 reads FYNNEI. The CDR3 consists of 14 residues. This clonotype was picked up many times.

This sequence was found in a young woman with Graves' ophthalmopathy. The sample was blood. The gene calls are TRBV2 and TRBJ2-7; possible D gene TRBD2, 5 bases. CDR3 coding DNA: TGTGCCAGCAGGGCAAACGGGAACGCCTACGAGCAGTACTTC. This gives the protein CASRANGNAYEQYF.